These 7 T cell receptor beta chains were all obtained from the same sample, sequenced in a study of blood T cell repertoires in COVID-19. Assay: immunoSEQ multiplex PCR; the TCRdb copy retains only in-frame clones and omits some. The sample yields approximately 100,000 clones, around 82% seen once. Sequenced: peripheral blood. The receptors originated from a man in his sixties with acute or convalescent COVID-19.

The chain carries TRBV29-1 and TRBJ1-1; 10 nucleotides align to TRBD1. The CDR3 is 13 amino acids. Trimming took 5 bases from V and 6 from J; bases not matched to a gene: 6. CDR1 and CDR2 from the germline V gene are SQVTM and ANQGSEA. The CDR3 DNA reads TGCAGCGTTCGCCCTGGGACAGGGGCTGAAGCTTTCTTT. As protein: CSVRPGTGAEAFF.

V gene TRBV6-5 combines with J gene TRBJ2-1; D ambiguous. Trimming left V 2 bases short and J 8 bases short, with 13 bases between. This CDR3 has 14 amino acids. Germline V gene lookup returns CDR1 MNHEY and CDR2 SVGAGI. The CDR3 sequence is CASSYAGIRHEQFF. CDR3 coding DNA: TGTGCCAGCAGTTACGCTGGAATCAGGCATGAGCAGTTCTTC.

J is TRBJ2-7 and V is TRBV19; 8 bases line up with TRBD1. Looked up from germline, CDR1 is LNHDA and CDR2 is SQIVND (reference sequence). The length of the CDR3 is 14 residues. With V trimmed by 7 bases and J by 2 bases, 7 bases remained unmatched. Here the CDR3 reads CASNPGQDTYEQYF. The DNA of the CDR3 is TGTGCCAGTAACCCGGGACAGGATACCTACGAGCAGTACTTC.

CDR3 bases: TGTGCCTGGGGGGGGAGCACAGATACGCAGTATTTT. It codes for CAWGGSTDTQYF. The chain carries TRBV30 and TRBJ2-3; D might be TRBD2 (6 bases). The CDR3 has 12 residues. Germline-derived CDR1 and CDR2 are GTSNPN and SVGIG (reference sequence). With 5 bases removed from V and 0 bases from J, the gap between germline ends came to 6 bases.

The sample holds one count of this clone. The chain has TRBV7-9 and TRBJ1-4; D gene uncertain. V was shortened by 0 bases and J by 0 bases, with 8 bases between the two germline ends. The germline V gene has CDR1 SEHNR and CDR2 FQNEAQ (reference sequence). This CDR3 has 16 residues. The chain's CDR3 is CASSLALGATNEKLFF. The CDR3 DNA reads as TGTGCCAGCAGCTTAGCGCTCGGGGCAACTAATGAAAAACTGTTTTTT.

The chain has TRBV7-2 and TRBJ1-2; 9 nucleotides agree with TRBD1. CDR3 size: 15 residues. The trim removed 5 bases at V and 6 bases at J, leaving 10 bases unmatched. Germline V gene lookup returns CDR1 SGHTA and CDR2 FQGNSA. DNA of the CDR3: TGTGCCAGCAGCCTTAACCGGGACAGGGTTCATGGCTACACCTTC. Protein product: CASSLNRDRVHGYTF.

The chain couples TRBV6-6 to TRBJ1-1; 7 bases match TRBD1. J gave up 5 bases and V 9 bases, and 9 bases lay outside the gene matches. Germline assignment: CDR1 MNHNY and CDR2 SVGAGI (reference sequence). The CDR3 spans 13 residues. The CDR3 loop reads CASTLTGETEAFF. The DNA of the CDR3 is TGTGCCAGTACCCTTACAGGGGAAACTGAAGCTTTCTTT.